Following are 31 T cell receptor beta chains from one sample sequenced in a study of cytomegalovirus exposure and HLA in healthy donors. The PCR contained 60 Vbeta and 13 Jbeta primers. TCRdb's copy holds only in-frame clones and misses some; the assay was immunoSEQ multiplex PCR. The sample lists about 73,000 clones, 75% occurring once. The sample taken for sequencing was PBMCs. The receptors stem from a man aged 70 or older in good health and CMV-seronegative.

The chain has TRBV18 and TRBJ2-2; D is perhaps TRBD2 (6 bases). Looked up from germline, CDR1 is KGHSH and CDR2 is LQKENI. CDR3 size: 15 residues. The germline V and J ends were trimmed by 3 bases and 4 bases, with 12 bases remaining between them. Here the CDR3 DNA reads TGTGCCAGCTCACCTGCGGGGCCGGCCACCGGGGAGCTGTTTTTT. This gives the protein CASSPAGPATGELFF.

The chain uses TRBV5-1 and TRBJ1-2; TRBD1 might be the D (6 bases). Per germline, CDR1 SGHRS and CDR2 YFSETQ. This CDR3 comprises 13 residues. The germline V and J ends were trimmed by 1 base and 4 bases, with 8 bases remaining between them. The CDR3, as DNA: TGCGCCAGCAGCTTGCAGGGGAGCTATGGCTACACCTTC. Residues: CASSLQGSYGYTF. The full variable domain, in which reference TRBV5-1 and TRBJ1-2 provide the parts outside the CDR3, is KAGVTQTPRYLIKTRGQQVTLSCSPISGHRSVSWYQQTPGQGLQFLFEYFSETQRNKGNFPGRFSGRQFSNSRSEMNVSTLELGDSALYLCASSLQGSYGYTFGSGTRLTVV.

This sequence joins TRBV27 and TRBJ1-1; the match to TRBD1 covers 10 bases. The CDR3 is made up of 17 amino acids. Germline CDR1 and CDR2: MNHEY and SMNVEV (reference sequence). The J segment lost 1 base and the V segment lost 6 bases, leaving 11 bases of the junction unmatched. The CDR3 region has the DNA TGTGCCAGCAGAGGAGGGGGACAGGGGCGAAGGAACACTGAAGCTTTCTTT. It translates to CASRGGGQGRRNTEAFF.

J is TRBJ2-7 and V is TRBV5-8, with a possible D match to TRBD2 (5 bases). This CDR3 comprises 17 residues. Germline lookup yields CDR1 SGHTS and CDR2 YDEGEE. The ends were cut back, 0 bases at V and 5 bases at J, with 21 bases in the middle. The CDR3 loop reads CASSLVMVGGGKDEQYF. CDR3 coding DNA: TGTGCCAGCAGCTTGGTCATGGTCGGAGGTGGTAAGGACGAGCAGTACTTC. The full variable domain, rest sourced from reference TRBV5-8 and TRBJ2-7, is EAGVTQSPTHLIKTRGQQATLRCSPISGHTSVYWYQQALGLGLQFLLWYDEGEERNRGNFPPRFSGRQFPNYSSELNVNALELEDSALYLCASSLVMVGGGKDEQYFGPGTRLTVT.

A note on this clone: This CDR3 is also generated by other DNA sequences in the sample. The V gene is TRBV6-1, the J gene TRBJ2-5; the match to TRBD1 covers 11 bases. Looked up from germline, CDR1 is MNHNS and CDR2 is SASEGT. After removal of 7 bases from V and 5 bases from J, the junction contained 6 bases not matched to a gene. CDR3 length equals 14 residues. CDR3 coding DNA: TGTGCCAGCAAGCAGGACAGGGGGCGCGAGACCCAGTACTTC. This gives the protein CASKQDRGRETQYF.

The CDR3 region has the DNA TGTGCCAGCAGTCGGCCCGGGACAGGCTCCTACGAGCAGTACTTC. Its translation is CASSRPGTGSYEQYF. The rearrangement links TRBV7-9 to TRBJ2-5; TRBD1 agrees at 8 bases. Near its end, the DNA agrees better with TRBJ2-7, so the J call may be wrong. CDR1 SEHNR and CDR2 FQNEAQ come from the germline V gene (reference sequence). The CDR3 has 15 amino acids.

CDR3 protein: CASSPQGFKSTGELFF. In nucleotides, the CDR3 is TGTGCCAGCAGCCCCCAGGGTTTTAAGAGCACCGGGGAGCTGTTTTTT. The chain recombines TRBV9 with TRBJ2-2, with a weak D call TRBD1 (5 bases). Germline CDR1 SGDLS, CDR2 YYNGEE. The V end lost 4 bases, the J end lost 4 bases, and 17 bases lay between the germline ends. The CDR3 has 16 residues.

The J gene is TRBJ1-6, the V gene TRBV18; D remains ambiguous. V gave up 3 bases and J gave up 7 bases, with 16 bases separating them. The CDR3 has 16 residues. Germline values: CDR1 KGHSH, CDR2 LQKENI. CDR3 protein: CASSPQGETRNSPLHF. CDR3 coding DNA: TGTGCCAGCTCACCTCAAGGTGAGACAAGGAATTCACCCCTCCACTTT.

The gene calls are TRBV2 and TRBJ2-5; 8 nucleotides align to TRBD2. The closer fit of TRBJ2-7 to the DNA end suggests the J call may be wrong. The CDR3 contains 13 residues. CDR1 and CDR2 (germline): SNHLY, FYNNEI. The CDR3 loop is CASRLADLYEQYF. The CDR3 bases are TGTGCCAGCAGACTAGCGGATCTCTACGAGCAGTACTTC.

The chain combines TRBV2 with TRBJ2-2; D remains ambiguous. The CDR3 covers 13 residues. Germline CDR1 and CDR2: SNHLY and FYNNEI. V lost 2 bases to trimming and J lost 4 bases, with 5 bases between them. The CDR3 spells CASSELATGELFF. The CDR3 nucleotides read TGTGCCAGCAGTGAATTGGCCACCGGGGAGCTGTTTTTT.

This clone has a handful of counts. Written as DNA, the CDR3 is TGTGCCTGGAGTCAGCAGGGACAGGGTGATGGCTACACCTTC. This encodes CAWSQQGQGDGYTF. This chain links TRBV30 with TRBJ1-2; 9 bases align to TRBD1. The CDR3 is made up of 14 amino acids. Trimming cost V 2 bases and J 6 bases; bases outside gene matches: 7. Germline CDR1 is GTSNPN and CDR2 is SVGIG (reference sequence).

The chain employs TRBV5-1 and TRBJ2-1; weak D call: TRBD1 (6 bases). The CDR3 has 15 residues. From germline, CDR1 is SGHRS and CDR2 YFSETQ. Trimming shortened V by 3 bases and J by 5 bases, and 15 bases separated the two germline ends. CDR3 loop: CASSWGHPQDNEQFF. CDR3 coding DNA: TGCGCCAGCAGCTGGGGACACCCCCAGGACAATGAGCAGTTCTTC.

This clone was seen a few times. This sequence joins TRBV5-5 and TRBJ1-4; D unresolved. Germline lookup yields CDR1 SGHKS and CDR2 YYEKEE (reference sequence). Deletions cut 4 bases from V and 3 bases from J, with 13 bases between. The CDR3 is made up of 15 amino acids. The CDR3 sequence: CASSDYSSANEKLFF. The CDR3 DNA reads TGTGCCAGCAGCGATTACAGCTCGGCTAATGAAAAACTGTTTTTT.

J is TRBJ2-5 and V is TRBV5-1; a possible D gene is TRBD2 (5 bases). The CDR3 contains 15 residues. Trimming shortened V by 3 bases and J by 4 bases, and 16 bases separated the two germline ends. Germline values: CDR1 SGHRS, CDR2 YFSETQ. The CDR3 spells CASSSPGVGRETQYF. Here the CDR3 DNA reads TGCGCCAGCAGCTCACCCGGGGTTGGACGAGAGACCCAGTACTTC.

The V gene is TRBV19, the J gene TRBJ1-1; D is perhaps TRBD1 (6 bases). The CDR3 contains 13 residues. Per the germline V gene, CDR1 is LNHDA and CDR2 is SQIVND (reference sequence). The ends were cut back, 7 bases at V and 7 bases at J, with 16 bases in the middle. The CDR3 sequence is CASIDPPDSEAFF. CDR3 bases: TGTGCCAGTATCGACCCCCCGGACAGTGAAGCTTTCTTT.

The V gene is TRBV2, the J gene TRBJ2-3; D unresolved. Trimming removed 6 bases at V and 2 bases at J, with 6 bases between. CDR1 is SNHLY and CDR2 is FYNNEI in the germline V gene. This CDR3 comprises 12 residues. The CDR3 is CASRAFTDTQYF. CDR3 sequence (DNA): TGTGCCAGCAGGGCCTTCACAGATACGCAGTATTTT.

The rearrangement links TRBV11-2 to TRBJ2-5; TRBD2 aligns across 8 bases. The germline CDR1 and CDR2 sequences are SGHAT and FQNNGV. Unmatched junction bases numbered 6, after V lost 1 base and J lost 5 bases. The CDR3 extends over 15 amino acids. The CDR3 DNA follows: TGTGCCAGCAGCTTAGGGGCGGGAGGACGGGAGACCCAGTACTTC. Amino acids: CASSLGAGGRETQYF.

The chain employs TRBV7-9 and TRBJ2-2, with 11 bases aligning to TRBD2. The CDR3 consists of 17 residues. CDR1 and CDR2 from the germline V gene are SEHNR and FQNEAQ (reference sequence). V trimming: 5 bases; J trimming: 0 bases; junction bases outside the gene matches: 5. CDR3 residues: CASSPPGLAANTGELFF. The CDR3 DNA reads as TGTGCCAGCAGCCCCCCGGGACTAGCGGCGAACACCGGGGAGCTGTTTTTT.

The chain has TRBV20-1 and TRBJ2-1; D not resolved. The V end was cut by 4 bases, the J end by 9 bases, with 10 bases between. Germline V gene data show CDR1 as DFQATT and CDR2 as SNEGSKA (reference sequence). The CDR3 covers 11 residues. The CDR3 reads CSATQNFEQFF. CDR3 nucleotide sequence: TGCAGTGCTACCCAAAACTTTGAGCAGTTCTTC.

This clone showed up just once. This chain joins TRBV19 and TRBJ1-3, with unresolved D. Germline lookup yields CDR1 LNHDA and CDR2 SQIVND (reference sequence). Trimming took 8 bases from V and 2 from J, leaving 13 bases between them. This CDR3 is 14 amino acids long. The CDR3 spells CASQRSIAGNTIYF. The CDR3 nucleotides are TGTGCCAGTCAGAGGAGTATAGCTGGAAACACCATATATTTT.

The sample holds one count of this clone. The J gene is TRBJ2-1, the V gene TRBV9; 12 bases are a match to TRBD2. Germline CDR1 is SGDLS and CDR2 is YYNGEE. V shed 2 bases, J shed 4 bases, and the junction held 7 bases outside the gene matches. The CDR3 runs 17 residues. The CDR3, as DNA: TGTGCCAGCAGCGTCTTGTCCGGGACTAGCGGGTACAATGAGCAGTTCTTC. It encodes CASSVLSGTSGYNEQFF.

J is TRBJ1-1 and V is TRBV18; tentative D call: TRBD1 (5 bases). V lost 4 bases, J lost 5 bases, and 11 bases lay in between. CDR3 length: 13 amino acids. Per the germline V gene, CDR1 is KGHSH and CDR2 is LQKENI. CDR3 protein: CASSQGATTEAFF. For the CDR3, the DNA is TGTGCCAGCTCACAAGGGGCAACGACTGAAGCTTTCTTT.

The chain combines TRBV5-1 with TRBJ1-3, with TRBD1 matching over 7 bases. V lost 6 bases and J lost 2; bases outside the gene matches: 8. CDR1 and CDR2 from the germline V gene are SGHRS and YFSETQ. This CDR3 contains 15 residues. The CDR3 spells CASKDRDNAGNTIYF. The CDR3 DNA is TGCGCCAGCAAAGACAGGGACAATGCTGGAAACACCATATATTTT.

DNA for the CDR3: TGTGCCAGCAGGGCGACAGGAACAAGAGGGACCCAGTACTTC. This encodes CASRATGTRGTQYF. This chain joins TRBV6-5 and TRBJ2-5; maybe TRBD1 (6 bases). V lost 6 bases, J lost 7 bases, and 18 bases lay in between. The length of the CDR3 is 14 residues. From germline, CDR1 is MNHEY and CDR2 SVGAGI.

The J gene is TRBJ2-7, the V gene TRBV6-5, with unresolved D. The germline V gene encodes CDR1 MNHEY and CDR2 SVGAGI. This CDR3 contains 14 residues. V gave up 5 bases and J gave up 0 bases, with 11 bases separating them. In DNA, the CDR3 is TGTGCCAGCAGTCTCCTCGCTAGCTCCTACGAGCAGTACTTC. This codes for CASSLLASSYEQYF.

In its sample, this clone was seen a few times. The chain uses TRBV6-5 and TRBJ2-1; 7 nucleotides agree with TRBD2. This CDR3 is built from 14 residues. From germline, CDR1 is MNHEY and CDR2 SVGAGI. V lost 6 bases to trimming and J lost 2 bases; unmatched junction nucleotides: 4. CDR3 region: CASSRREAYNEQFF. CDR3 nucleotide sequence: TGTGCCAGCAGCCGTCGGGAGGCCTACAATGAGCAGTTCTTC.

This chain joins TRBV30 and TRBJ2-3, with D perhaps TRBD1 (6 bases). Germline V gives CDR1 GTSNPN, CDR2 SVGIG (reference sequence). The V end lost 5 bases, the J end lost 1 base, and 13 bases lay between the germline ends. The CDR3 covers 14 residues. The CDR3: CAWSRGGGTDTQYF. In DNA, the CDR3 is TGTGCCTGGTCCAGAGGGGGAGGCACAGATACGCAGTATTTT.

The genes are TRBV6-1 and TRBJ2-7, with TRBD1 matching over 7 bases. The V segment lost 4 bases and the J segment 4 bases; nucleotides outside the gene matches: 10. Germline V gives CDR1 MNHNS, CDR2 SASEGT. The CDR3 consists of 15 residues. This CDR3 reads CASSAYLGTEYEQYF. The DNA of the CDR3 is TGTGCCAGCAGTGCTTATCTCGGGACAGAATACGAGCAGTACTTC.

Here the CDR3 reads CAWSGVEREKLFF. Written as DNA, the CDR3 is TGTGCCTGGAGCGGGGTGGAAAGGGAAAAACTGTTTTTT. The V call is TRBV30, the J call TRBJ1-4; no definite D call. The V end lost 3 bases, the J end lost 8 bases, and 13 bases lay between the germline ends. This CDR3 comprises 13 residues. Germline CDR1 and CDR2: GTSNPN and SVGIG (reference sequence).

The chain has TRBV5-1 and TRBJ2-7, with D possibly TRBD2 on 5 matching bases. CDR3 length: 14 residues. V lost 0 bases and J 6 bases, leaving 13 bases between the germline ends. Germline CDR1 SGHRS, CDR2 YFSETQ. CDR3 in DNA: TGCGCCAGCAGCTTGGAACGGGAAGGAGGCGAGCAGTACTTC. Its translation is CASSLEREGGEQYF.

The chain carries TRBV7-2 and TRBJ2-3; 12 bases align to TRBD2. The CDR3 extends over 17 amino acids. Trimming removed 5 bases from V and 0 bases from J; junction bases left unmatched: 6. Germline values: CDR1 SGHTA, CDR2 FQGNSA. CDR3 nucleotides: TGTGCCAGCAGCCACCCAGGGACTAGCGGGAGCACAGATACGCAGTATTTT. It encodes CASSHPGTSGSTDTQYF.